These 11 T cell receptor beta chains share one sample of origin, sequenced in a study of identical twins. TCRdb re-analysed the 5' RACE reads in MiXCR, keeping a single row per CDR3 protein. The table records 1.5 million to 2 million distinct CDR3 sequences, roughly 35% of them present only once. Material for sequencing was cord blood. These receptors came from a newborn girl in good health.

The chain carries TRBV7-2 and TRBJ2-4, with D perhaps assigned TRBD1 or TRBD2 (6 bases each). Germline values: CDR1 SGHTA, CDR2 FQGNSA. Trimming removed 2 bases from V and 1 base from J, with 9 bases in between. The CDR3 sequence is 15 residues long. CDR3 bases: TGTGCCAGCAGCTTACCGGGGGCGGCCAAAAACATTCAGTACTTC. Translation gives CASSLPGAAKNIQYF.

The chain joins TRBV24-1 to TRBJ1-1, with D unresolved. The germline V and J ends were trimmed by 6 bases and 5 bases, with 6 bases remaining between them. This CDR3 is 11 amino acids long. The germline gives CDR1 KGHDR, CDR2 SFDVKD. CDR3 protein: CATSHSTEAFF. The DNA for the CDR3 is TGTGCCACCAGTCACTCAACTGAAGCTTTCTTT.

A few counts support this clonotype. V is TRBV5-1 and J is TRBJ2-3; D is uncertain. This CDR3 spans 14 amino acids. CDR1 is SGHRS, CDR2 YFSETQ, per germline. V was shortened by 2 bases and J by 2 bases, with 9 bases between the two germline ends. CDR3 in amino acids: CASSFGIPTDTQYF. The CDR3 coding sequence is TGCGCCAGCAGCTTCGGAATCCCCACAGATACGCAGTATTTT.

V and J are TRBV29-1 and TRBJ1-2, with D perhaps TRBD1 (6 bases). The CDR3 extends over 13 amino acids. Germline V gives CDR1 SQVTM, CDR2 ANQGSEA. V was clipped by 4 bases and J by 4 bases, with 13 bases between them. CDR3 bases: TGCAGCGTTGGCGGGCAGGGGATCTATGGCTACACCTTC. It is translated as CSVGGQGIYGYTF.

This clonotype was counted only a few times. The V call is TRBV11-2, the J call TRBJ2-4; 8 bases fit TRBD2. The germline gives CDR1 SGHAT, CDR2 FQNNGV. V was clipped by 0 bases and J by 3 bases; unmatched bases: 7. This CDR3 comprises 17 residues. The CDR3 region has the DNA TGTGCCAGCAGCTTAGATTGGACTAGCCGGGTCAAAAACATTCAGTACTTC. Its translation is CASSLDWTSRVKNIQYF.

The chain combines TRBV6-6 with TRBJ2-3; 9 bases agree with TRBD2. CDR3 length equals 17 residues. V gave up 2 bases and J gave up 0 bases; unmatched junction bases: 6. From germline, CDR1 is MNHNY and CDR2 SVGAGI (reference sequence). For the CDR3, the DNA is TGTGCCAGCAGTTACCGAATAGCGGGGGCTAGCACAGATACGCAGTATTTT. Protein product: CASSYRIAGASTDTQYF.

CDR3 nucleotide sequence: TGTGCCACTGATACGCAGTATTTT. This encodes CATDTQYF. V and J are TRBV10-3 and TRBJ2-3, with D unresolved. The CDR3 runs 8 residues. Germline V gene sequence: CDR1 ENHRY, CDR2 SYGVKD. The V end lost 10 bases, the J end lost 6 bases, and 2 bases lay between the germline ends.

The rearrangement uses TRBV4-2 and TRBJ1-4; perhaps TRBD1 as D (5 bases). V lost 0 bases to trimming and J lost 4 bases, with 12 bases between them. This CDR3 spans 16 amino acids. Germline assignment: CDR1 LGHNA and CDR2 YNFKEQ. The CDR3 spells CASSQDQGRVNEKLFF. The CDR3 DNA is TGTGCCAGCAGCCAAGATCAGGGCCGGGTTAATGAAAAACTGTTTTTT.

This clonotype was seen only a few times. The gene calls are TRBV7-6 and TRBJ1-4; 8 bases fit TRBD1. This CDR3 contains 15 residues. J gave up 8 bases and V 4 bases, and 9 bases lay outside the gene matches. Germline CDR1 reads SGHVS; CDR2 reads FNYEAQ. The CDR3 nucleotides are TGTGCCAGCAGCTCTGGACAGGGAATGGGGGAAAAACTGTTTTTT. This codes for CASSSGQGMGEKLFF.

This chain connects TRBV29-1 to TRBJ1-1; 8 positions agree with TRBD1. Germline lookup yields CDR1 SQVTM and CDR2 ANQGSEA. J gave up 1 base and V 0 bases, and 7 bases lay outside the gene matches. The CDR3 is made up of 16 amino acids. CDR3 amino acids: CSVEDQPGGRNTEAFF. The CDR3 region has the DNA TGCAGCGTTGAAGACCAACCAGGGGGCCGGAACACTGAAGCTTTCTTT.

The DNA for the CDR3 is TGTGCCAGCAGTTACTTAAGACAGGGGGCGGAGGGTAACTATGGCTACACCTTC. Translated: CASSYLRQGAEGNYGYTF. This chain links TRBV6-5 with TRBJ1-2; 10 bases are a match to TRBD1. The trim removed 1 base at V and 1 base at J, leaving 9 bases unmatched. CDR1 is MNHEY, CDR2 SVGAGI, per germline. This CDR3 has 18 residues.